A single sample is the source of the 32 T cell receptor beta chains below, sequenced in a study of shared clonotypes between healthy human individuals. The method was immunoSEQ multiplex PCR; TCRdb's version includes in-frame clones alone and lacks a portion of them. The sample includes approximately 710,000 clones, roughly 87% of them seen just once. The sequencing sample was made of memory CD8+ T cells from PBMCs. Subset reported: CD45RO+ cells pooled with CCR7-negative TemRA cells. Receptors were obtained from a man between 18 and 29 years old in good health. Some clones in this sample may be carry-over from other donors' samples.

The rearrangement links TRBV2 to TRBJ2-1; D might be TRBD2 (5 bases). The length of the CDR3 is 13 residues. The V end lost 6 bases, the J end lost 7 bases, and 13 bases lay between the germline ends. The germline gives CDR1 SNHLY, CDR2 FYNNEI. Here the CDR3 DNA reads TGTGCCAGCAGCCACGAAGGCGGGAATGAGCAGTTCTTC. Its translation is CASSHEGGNEQFF.

The genes are TRBV5-5 and TRBJ2-3; perhaps TRBD1 as D (6 bases). Germline assignment: CDR1 SGHKS and CDR2 YYEKEE (reference sequence). This CDR3 is built from 15 residues. Trimming left V 0 bases short and J 4 bases short, with 12 bases between. The CDR3 nucleotides are TGTGCCAGCAGCTTGGGACTGGGACACCCAGATACGCAGTATTTT. Translated: CASSLGLGHPDTQYF. Together with reference TRBV5-5 and TRBJ2-3, the CDR3 gives the full variable domain: DAGVTQSPTHLIKTRGQQVTLRCSPISGHKSVSWYQQVLGQGPQFIFQYYEKEERGRGNFPDRFSARQFPNYSSELNVNALLLGDSALYLCASSLGLGHPDTQYFGPGTRLTVL.

The chain couples TRBV7-9 to TRBJ1-4, with 7 bases identical to TRBD1. The CDR3 covers 14 residues. Germline CDR1 and CDR2: SEHNR and FQNEAQ (reference sequence). V lost 8 bases to trimming and J lost 8 bases; unmatched junction nucleotides: 11. The CDR3 sequence is CASGTTGEVEKLFF. The CDR3 DNA reads as TGTGCCAGCGGAACAACAGGGGAGGTCGAAAAACTGTTTTTT.

The rearrangement joins TRBV9 to TRBJ2-1; D perhaps matches TRBD2 (6 bases). Germline V gene lookup returns CDR1 SGDLS and CDR2 YYNGEE. V lost 3 bases and J 0 bases, leaving 25 bases between the germline ends. CDR3 length equals 20 residues. As DNA, the CDR3 is TGTGCCAGCAGCGGGCCTCTGGAATGGCGGGACCCAAGCTCCTACAATGAGCAGTTCTTC. This sequence encodes CASSGPLEWRDPSSYNEQFF.

V usage is TRBV4-3 and J usage is TRBJ2-7, with TRBD2 as a possible D gene (10 bases). V was clipped by 3 bases and J by 3 bases, with 18 bases between them. There are 16 residues in the CDR3. From germline, CDR1 is LGHNA and CDR2 YSLEER. CDR3 protein: CASSQDRGLASYEQYF. For the CDR3, the DNA is TGCGCCAGCAGCCAGGACAGGGGACTAGCGAGCTACGAGCAGTACTTC.

This clone has more than one count but fewer than ten. The chain is built from TRBV2 and TRBJ1-2; maybe TRBD1 (5 bases). Germline V gene sequence: CDR1 SNHLY, CDR2 FYNNEI. CDR3 length: 14 residues. V lost 6 bases and J lost 2, with 13 bases in between. The CDR3 coding sequence is TGTGCCAGCAGCCCCCGGGGGGGAAACTATGGCTACACCTTC. Encoded protein: CASSPRGGNYGYTF.

V usage is TRBV4-1 and J usage is TRBJ2-1; D perhaps matches TRBD1 (6 bases). Per the germline V gene, CDR1 is MGHRA and CDR2 is YSYEKL. This CDR3 has 15 residues. V dropped 0 bases and J dropped 8 bases, with 14 bases sitting between them. CDR3 sequence: CASSQDLRQGYEQFF. CDR3 DNA sequence: TGCGCCAGCAGCCAAGATCTTCGGCAGGGGTATGAGCAGTTCTTC.

The chain recombines TRBV5-6 with TRBJ2-3, with a weak D call TRBD1 (6 bases). The CDR3 length is 12 residues. V was clipped by 3 bases and J by 7 bases, with 9 bases between them. Germline V gene lookup returns CDR1 SGHDT and CDR2 YYEEEE. The CDR3 loop is CASSSGHHTQYF. The CDR3, as DNA: TGTGCCAGCAGCTCGGGACACCATACGCAGTATTTT.

V usage is TRBV10-3 and J usage is TRBJ2-5; D is possibly TRBD2 (5 bases). CDR1 and CDR2 (germline): ENHRY, SYGVKD. The CDR3 runs to 13 residues. V lost 9 bases and J lost 4, with 15 bases in between. CDR3 sequence reads: CAIGFSGGETQYF. CDR3 sequence (DNA): TGTGCCATTGGATTCAGCGGAGGAGAGACCCAGTACTTC.

The chain carries TRBV14 and TRBJ2-6, with TRBD1 identical over 8 bases. Per germline, CDR1 SGHDN and CDR2 FVKESK. Germline trimming cut 4 bases from V and 1 base from J; bases unmatched to any gene: 12. The CDR3 has 19 amino acids. The DNA of the CDR3 is TGTGCCAGCAGCCCCCGGAATGGACAGGGATCTTCTGGGGCCAACGTCCTGACTTTC. Translated, it gives CASSPRNGQGSSGANVLTF.

This rearrangement joins TRBV7-3 to TRBJ2-3; D remains unclear. Germline V lookup: CDR1 SGHTA, CDR2 FQGTGA. CDR3 length equals 13 residues. Trimming cost V 1 base and J 6 bases, with 8 bases left between them. The DNA of the CDR3 is TGTGCCAGCAGCTTAATGACGGGCGATACGCAGTATTTT. This codes for CASSLMTGDTQYF.

The CDR3 here is CASSGGSPHEQYF. As DNA, the CDR3 is TGTGCCAGCAGCGGCGGGAGCCCCCACGAGCAGTACTTC. The genes are TRBV7-9 and TRBJ2-7, with 7 bases that match TRBD2. The CDR3 totals 13 residues. Unmatched junction bases numbered 6, after V lost 5 bases and J lost 5 bases. CDR1 SEHNR and CDR2 FQNEAQ come from the germline V gene (reference sequence).

The chain couples TRBV4-1 to TRBJ2-7; 7 bases fit TRBD2. V was clipped by 4 bases and J by 3 bases; unmatched bases: 6. The germline CDR1 and CDR2 sequences are MGHRA and YSYEKL. This CDR3 region has 14 residues. The CDR3 sequence is CASSPAGGVYEQYF. The CDR3 region has the DNA TGCGCCAGCAGCCCAGCTGGGGGGGTCTACGAGCAGTACTTC.

This clone was seen only once. The rearrangement uses TRBV6-5 and TRBJ1-1, with D uncertain. Germline V lookup: CDR1 MNHEY, CDR2 SVGAGI. This CDR3 spans 11 amino acids. V gave up 7 bases and J gave up 10 bases, with 13 bases separating them. The CDR3 coding sequence is TGTGCCAGCATAAACCCTTTGGCAGCTTTCTTT. It translates to CASINPLAAFF.

The chain links TRBV11-2 to TRBJ2-3; TRBD2 matches at 11 bases. The CDR3 covers 15 residues. Trimming cost V 1 base and J 6 bases; bases outside gene matches: 3. Germline CDR1 SGHAT, CDR2 FQNNGV. This CDR3 is CASSLVAGGSDTQYF. Here the CDR3 DNA reads TGTGCCAGCAGCTTAGTAGCGGGAGGGTCCGATACGCAGTATTTT.

The gene calls are TRBV5-1 and TRBJ2-3; no definite D call. The CDR3 is 13 amino acids. Germline V gene lookup returns CDR1 SGHRS and CDR2 YFSETQ. V dropped 2 bases and J dropped 4 bases, with 8 bases sitting between them. The CDR3 DNA is TGCGCCAGCAGCTTATGGGTGGCAGATACGCAGTATTTT. This translates into CASSLWVADTQYF. The variable domain in full, with the rest retrieved from reference TRBV5-1 and TRBJ2-3, is KAGVTQTPRYLIKTRGQQVTLSCSPISGHRSVSWYQQTPGQGLQFLFEYFSETQRNKGNFPGRFSGRQFSNSRSEMNVSTLELGDSALYLCASSLWVADTQYFGPGTRLTVL.

In its sample, this clone was seen once. The CDR3 is CASSSIGLAGYEQYF. In nucleotides, the CDR3 is TGTGCCAGCAGTTCCATTGGACTAGCGGGATACGAGCAGTACTTC. V is TRBV6-5 and J is TRBJ2-7; 12 nucleotides match TRBD2. The V gene's germline CDR1 is MNHEY and CDR2 SVGAGI. This CDR3 is 15 amino acids long. The J segment lost 4 bases and the V segment lost 4 bases, leaving 5 bases of the junction unmatched.

The rearrangement links TRBV6-5 to TRBJ2-7; 9 bases agree with TRBD2. The CDR3 is made up of 14 amino acids. CDR1 is MNHEY and CDR2 is SVGAGI in the germline V gene. The trim removed 5 bases at V and 2 bases at J, leaving 4 bases unmatched. This chain's CDR3 is CASSLAGTAYEQYF. CDR3 in DNA: TGTGCCAGCAGTCTAGCGGGAACCGCCTACGAGCAGTACTTC.

The chain recombines TRBV30 with TRBJ1-5; D gene unclear. CDR1 is GTSNPN and CDR2 is SVGIG in the germline V gene (reference sequence). CDR3 length: 12 amino acids. The V and J ends lost 1 base and 6 bases respectively, with 7 bases between them. The CDR3 sequence: CAWSGGLQPQHF. CDR3 DNA sequence: TGTGCCTGGAGTGGGGGTCTTCAGCCCCAGCATTTT.

V gene TRBV9 combines with J gene TRBJ2-1; D gene unclear. The germline V gene encodes CDR1 SGDLS and CDR2 YYNGEE. CDR3 size: 19 residues. V shed 1 base and J shed 0 bases, with 20 bases lying between them. Here the CDR3 DNA reads TGTGCCAGCAGCGTAACTCCACACTCTTTCACGGGCTCCTACAATGAGCAGTTCTTC. It codes for CASSVTPHSFTGSYNEQFF. Variable domain in full (rest from reference TRBV9 and TRBJ2-1): DSGVTQTPKHLITATGQRVTLRCSPRSGDLSVYWYQQSLDQGLQFLIQYYNGEERAKGNILERFSAQQFPDLHSELNLSSLELGDSALYFCASSVTPHSFTGSYNEQFFGPGTRLTVL.

The V and J genes are TRBV5-4 and TRBJ2-1, with TRBD2 identical over 7 bases. The germline V gene encodes CDR1 SGHNT and CDR2 YYREEE (reference sequence). The CDR3 is 14 amino acids. J was trimmed by 5 bases and V by 4 bases; bases with no gene match: 6. CDR3 sequence reads: CASSPSGTHNEQFF. CDR3 in DNA: TGTGCCAGCAGCCCTAGCGGTACGCACAATGAGCAGTTCTTC.

The chain combines TRBV29-1 with TRBJ2-1; the D call may be TRBD1 or TRBD2 (5 bases each). The CDR3 runs to 16 residues. Germline V gene sequence: CDR1 SQVTM, CDR2 ANQGSEA. The V and J ends lost 4 bases and 4 bases respectively, with 20 bases between them. The CDR3 here is CSVGGLGLAPYNEQFF. The CDR3 DNA follows: TGCAGCGTTGGGGGGTTGGGGCTAGCTCCATACAATGAGCAGTTCTTC.

The chain is built from TRBV2 and TRBJ1-2; no clear D. V gave up 2 bases and J gave up 0 bases, with 13 bases separating them. The CDR3 extends over 16 amino acids. CDR1 and CDR2 from the germline V gene are SNHLY and FYNNEI. For the CDR3, the DNA is TGTGCCAGCAGTGAAAGGCAGAGTTTAGCTAACTATGGCTACACCTTC. Translating gives CASSERQSLANYGYTF.

Here the CDR3 DNA reads TGCAGCGTTGAATTGTTAGGGGTGCTAGAGACCCAGTACTTC. Encoded protein: CSVELLGVLETQYF. This chain joins TRBV29-1 and TRBJ2-5; D perhaps matches TRBD1 (5 bases). Trimming shortened V by 2 bases and J by 4 bases, and 14 bases separated the two germline ends. This CDR3 is built from 14 residues. From germline, CDR1 is SQVTM and CDR2 ANQGSEA. Variable domain in full (rest from reference TRBV29-1 and TRBJ2-5): SAVISQKPSRDICQRGTSLTIQCQVDSQVTMMFWYRQQPGQSLTLIATANQGSEATYESGFVIDKFPISRPNLTFSTLTVSNMSPEDSSIYLCSVELLGVLETQYFGPGTRLLVL.

The chain recombines TRBV4-2 with TRBJ2-3, with 7 bases matching TRBD2. Trimming cost V 2 bases and J 1 base; bases outside gene matches: 0. The V gene's germline CDR1 is LGHNA and CDR2 YNFKEQ. The CDR3 extends over 14 amino acids. The CDR3 coding sequence is TGTGCCAGCAGCCAACGGGAGGGCACAGATACGCAGTATTTT. Its translation is CASSQREGTDTQYF.

The rearrangement uses TRBV9 and TRBJ2-3, with D hard to call. V lost 3 bases and J 0 bases, leaving 2 bases between the germline ends. Germline-derived CDR1 and CDR2 are SGDLS and YYNGEE. CDR3 length: 12 residues. For the CDR3, the DNA is TGTGCCAGCAGCGATAGCACAGATACGCAGTATTTT. Its protein product is CASSDSTDTQYF.

The gene calls are TRBV6-1 and TRBJ1-1; a weak D match, TRBD1 (5 bases). The length of the CDR3 is 13 residues. Trimming left V 10 bases short and J 4 bases short, with 16 bases between. CDR1 is MNHNS and CDR2 is SASEGT in the germline V gene. The CDR3 protein is CAISWAGTTEAFF. The DNA of the CDR3 is TGTGCCATCTCTTGGGCAGGGACCACTGAAGCTTTCTTT.

The chain joins TRBV6-5 to TRBJ1-1; D may be TRBD1 (6 bases). This CDR3 is built from 11 residues. The V end was cut by 6 bases, the J end by 9 bases, with 11 bases between. The germline V gene has CDR1 MNHEY and CDR2 SVGAGI. The CDR3 bases are TGTGCCAGCAGGGTACAGGGACAAGCTTTCTTT. Protein product: CASRVQGQAFF.

This chain uses TRBV7-3 with TRBJ2-1, with 8 bases aligning to TRBD2. Germline trimming cut 2 bases from V and 0 bases from J; bases unmatched to any gene: 3. Per the germline V gene, CDR1 is SGHTA and CDR2 is FQGTGA. The CDR3 sequence is 16 residues long. The CDR3 bases are TGTGCCAGCAGCTTAGCGGGAGGTATCTCCTACAATGAGCAGTTCTTC. It yields the protein CASSLAGGISYNEQFF.

The CDR3 DNA sequence: TGTGCCAGCAGGAAAGAAGCGGGAGGGCCCCACGAGCAGTACTTC. This codes for CASRKEAGGPHEQYF. The chain employs TRBV5-4 and TRBJ2-7; 10 bases map to TRBD2. This CDR3 is 15 amino acids long. J lost 5 bases, V lost 5 bases, and 10 bases had no gene match. Germline V gene lookup returns CDR1 SGHNT and CDR2 YYREEE (reference sequence).

This chain connects TRBV29-1 to TRBJ1-2; D may be TRBD1 (6 bases). The germline V gene encodes CDR1 SQVTM and CDR2 ANQGSEA. V was trimmed by 7 bases and J by 4 bases, leaving 19 bases between them. This CDR3 is built from 14 residues. The CDR3 reads CSGHTGIGAYGYTF. CDR3 bases: TGCAGCGGTCACACAGGGATTGGGGCCTATGGCTACACCTTC.

V is TRBV7-6 and J is TRBJ2-3, with D hard to call. Trimming took off 5 bases at V and 4 bases at J, with 7 bases between the two ends. The CDR3 sequence is 12 residues long. Germline CDR1 reads SGHVS; CDR2 reads FNYEAQ. CDR3 in amino acids: CASSRVADTQYF. Written as DNA, the CDR3 is TGTGCCAGCAGCCGGGTTGCAGATACGCAGTATTTT.